The TCR beta chain under discussion was sequenced for a study of vaccination and CD4 T cells after COVID-19. Study background: Overlapping spike peptides served as the stimulus for the cells. These peptides came from SARS-CoV-2 and from the common cold coronaviruses HCoV-NL63, HCoV-OC43 and HCoV-229E. Whole-study findings and limits: Post-infection sampling omitted early timepoints and covered relatively few convalescent patients.

The germline gives CDR1 SGDLS, CDR2 YYNGEE. The CDR3 runs 16 residues. The V gene lost 2 bases and the J gene lost 4 bases, with 19 bases spanning the gap. Scientists ran DNA taken from cultured CD4+ T cells through the Oncomine TCR Beta short-read assay for sequencing. TCRdb used MiXCR to reprocess the PCR reads, holding one entry per CDR3 protein. In the table there are over 8,500 distinct CDR3 sequences, roughly 24% of which are singletons. Treatment denoted: approximately 10-day PBMC culture with coronavirus spike peptide pools or control peptides (ViraFEST assay). ViraFEST relied on peptide pools to expand antigen-specific T cells; the TCRs were sequenced afterward. Cultures of PBMCs, two million per well, were set up with 7.5 to 10 IU/ml IL-2 and around 9.7 ug/ml peptide pools. For this clonotype: Its antigen is as yet unknown.

Sequencing was performed on CD4+ T cells from blood, cultured in vitro, taken after SARS-CoV-2 vaccination. The clonotype comes from a human donor who had recovered from COVID-19. This rearrangement joins TRBV9 to TRBJ2-7; the D gene could be TRBD1 or TRBD2 (5 bases each). The CDR3 nucleotides read TGTGCCAGCAGCGTCGGGGCACTAGGCGGTACATACGAGCAGTACTTC. Its protein is CASSVGALGGTYEQYF. Looking up the rest from reference TRBV9 and TRBJ2-7 gives the full variable domain: DSGVTQTPKHLITATGQRVTLRCSPRSGDLSVYWYQQSLDQGLQFLIQYYNGEERAKGNILERFSAQQFPDLHSELNLSSLELGDSALYFCASSVGALGGTYEQYFGPGTRLTVT.